These T cell receptor beta chains were read from a single sample in a study of T cells in Graves' hyperthyroidism and ophthalmopathy. One entry per CDR3 protein, called by TCRdb with MiXCR from the multiplex PCR reads. The sample lists around 700,000 distinct CDR3 sequences, roughly a sixth occurring once. The specimen sequenced was blood. Source of these receptors: a woman between 50 and 59 years old with Graves' hyperthyroidism that later progressed to Graves' ophthalmopathy. The conserved cysteine and the conserved F or W are not part of the CDR3 here.

>TRBV12-3/TRBV12-4
ASSSAQGWNQPQH
>TRBV20-1
SATGLAGNQETQY
>TRBV6-5
ASSYNTGASLEKLF
>TRBV10-3
ATLSGTGVTGELF
>TRBV5-1
ASIPAPDRMNTEAF
>TRBV12-3/TRBV12-4
ASSFKQGNTGELF
>TRBV12-3/TRBV12-4
ASSHVGTEAF
>TRBV18
ASSPGDGPQH
>TRBV7-8
ASSLERRSSTDTQY
>TRBV5-5
ASSLEGVEGPGEPQH
>TRBV13
ASSSDYTGELF
>TRBV5-1
ASSSGDDTQY
>TRBV4-1
ASSPQRGPYTDTQY
>TRBV2
ASRVWAGGPMSTDAQY
>TRBV5-6
ASSWTRNSPLH
>TRBV20-1
SARLLPPRYEQY
>TRBV3-1
ASSQAGGSAKNIQY
>TRBV27
ASSLFFNTEAF
>TRBV27
ASSPGPGQGIYGYT
>TRBV14
ASSQDPGTVDNEQF
>TRBV2
ARKVAGQANSPLH
>TRBV19
ASRGENSQETQY
>TRBV7-3
ASSLRPGQGQNTEAF
>TRBV9
ASSVGSNQPQH
>TRBV6-1
ASSEVRVYTGELF
>TRBV9
ASSDPAGVNTEAF
>TRBV5-1
ASSLLAGITDTQY
>TRBV7-9
ASSLNGPNREAF
>TRBV12-3/TRBV12-4
ASSGRTGTETQY
>TRBV12-3/TRBV12-4
ASSVYRGSGGNTIY
>TRBV4-2
ASSQDFGLGQPQH
>TRBV4-1
ASRQAGNTNEQF
>TRBV20-1
SASGANVLT
>TRBV3-1
ASSQALTTGGTEAF